Described below is a single T cell receptor (beta chain) sequence and its context. Its antigen remains unidentified. Preparation of TRB cDNA libraries relied on 5' RACE carrying UMI labels. Reanalyzing the 5' RACE reads, TCRdb keeps one entry per CDR3 protein, without DNA. The listing contains tens of thousands of distinct CDR3 sequences. The length of the CDR3 is 16 residues. These data come from a study of CXCR3-negative and CXCR3-positive naive CD8 T cells. Study-wide results and limits: Comparison of naive cells showed more hydrophobic TRB CDR3s in CXCR3-positive than in CXCR3-negative naive cells. Both of the naive subsets showed about the same high diversity, but memory CD8+ cells had much less.

Input material: naive CXCR3- CD8+ T cells from blood. As to subset: CD45RO-CCR7+CD27+CD95- naive CD8+ T cells lacking CXCR3 (TNR3-). This TCR derives from a human donor in good health. Some clones in this sample may be carry-over from other donors' samples. This chain links TRBV12-3 or TRBV12-4 with TRBJ1-5; TCRdb's assignment of TRBD1 cannot be checked, as there is no DNA. CDR3 sequence: CASSLVGADSNQPQHF.